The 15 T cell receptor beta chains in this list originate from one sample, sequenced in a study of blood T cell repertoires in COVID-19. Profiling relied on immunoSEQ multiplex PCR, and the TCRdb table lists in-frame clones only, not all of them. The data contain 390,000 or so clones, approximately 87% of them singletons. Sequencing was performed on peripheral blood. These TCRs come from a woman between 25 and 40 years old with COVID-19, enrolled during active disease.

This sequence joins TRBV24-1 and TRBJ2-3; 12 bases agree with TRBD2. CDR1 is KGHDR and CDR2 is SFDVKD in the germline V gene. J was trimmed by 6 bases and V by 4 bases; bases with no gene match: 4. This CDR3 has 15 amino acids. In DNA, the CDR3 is TGTGCCACCAGTGAGACTAGCGGGAGATCCGATACGCAGTATTTT. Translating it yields CATSETSGRSDTQYF.

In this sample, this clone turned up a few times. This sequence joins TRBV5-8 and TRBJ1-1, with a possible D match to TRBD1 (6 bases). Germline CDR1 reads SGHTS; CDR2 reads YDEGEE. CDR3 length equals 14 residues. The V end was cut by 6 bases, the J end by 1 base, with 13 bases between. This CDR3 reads CASTTAGANTEAFF. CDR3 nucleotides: TGTGCCAGCACCACCGCGGGGGCGAACACTGAAGCTTTCTTT. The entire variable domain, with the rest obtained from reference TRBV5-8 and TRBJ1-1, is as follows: EAGVTQSPTHLIKTRGQQATLRCSPISGHTSVYWYQQALGLGLQFLLWYDEGEERNRGNFPPRFSGRQFPNYSSELNVNALELEDSALYLCASTTAGANTEAFFGQGTRLTVV.

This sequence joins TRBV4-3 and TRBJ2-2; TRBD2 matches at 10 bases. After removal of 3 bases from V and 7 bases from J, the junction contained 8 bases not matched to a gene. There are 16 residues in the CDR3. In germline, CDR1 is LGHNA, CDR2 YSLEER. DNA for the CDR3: TGCGCCAGCAGCCATTTCCTAGCGGGAGCTGTCGGGGAGCTGTTTTTT. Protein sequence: CASSHFLAGAVGELFF.

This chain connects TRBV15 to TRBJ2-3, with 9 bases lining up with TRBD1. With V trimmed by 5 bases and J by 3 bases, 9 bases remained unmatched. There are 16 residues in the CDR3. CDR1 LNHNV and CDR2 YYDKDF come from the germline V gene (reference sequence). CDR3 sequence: CATSPPDRGGTDTQYF. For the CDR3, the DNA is TGTGCCACCAGCCCCCCTGACAGGGGGGGAACAGATACGCAGTATTTT.

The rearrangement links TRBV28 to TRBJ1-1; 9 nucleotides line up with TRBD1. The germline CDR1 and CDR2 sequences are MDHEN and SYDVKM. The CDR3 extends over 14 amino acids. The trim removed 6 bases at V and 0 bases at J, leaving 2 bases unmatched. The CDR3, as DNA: TGTGCCAGCAGCAGGGACAGGGTGAACACTGAAGCTTTCTTT. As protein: CASSRDRVNTEAFF. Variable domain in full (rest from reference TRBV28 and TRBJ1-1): DVKVTQSSRYLVKRTGEKVFLECVQDMDHENMFWYRQDPGLGLRLIYFSYDVKMKEKGDIPEGYSVSREKKERFSLILESASTNQTSMYLCASSRDRVNTEAFFGQGTRLTVV.

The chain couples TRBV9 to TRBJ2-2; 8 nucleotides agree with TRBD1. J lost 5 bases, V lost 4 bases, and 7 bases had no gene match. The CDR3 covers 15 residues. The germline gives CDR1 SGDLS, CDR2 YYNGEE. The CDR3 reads CASSTRTGSTGELFF. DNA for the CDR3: TGTGCCAGCAGCACCCGGACAGGGAGTACCGGGGAGCTGTTTTTT.

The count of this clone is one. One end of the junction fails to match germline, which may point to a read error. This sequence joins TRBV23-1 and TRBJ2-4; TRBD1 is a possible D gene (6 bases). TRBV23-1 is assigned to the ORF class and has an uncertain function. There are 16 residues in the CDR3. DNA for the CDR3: TGCGCCAGCAGTCAATCCAGTAGTGGACAGAACGACATTCAGTATTTC. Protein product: CASSQSSSGQNDIQYF.

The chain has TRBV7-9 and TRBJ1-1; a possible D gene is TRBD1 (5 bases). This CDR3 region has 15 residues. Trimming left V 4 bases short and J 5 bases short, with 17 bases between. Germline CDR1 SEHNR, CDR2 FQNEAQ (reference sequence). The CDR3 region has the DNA TGTGCCAGCAGCTCGGGAGATGGGGCGTATACTGAAGCTTTCTTT. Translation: CASSSGDGAYTEAFF.

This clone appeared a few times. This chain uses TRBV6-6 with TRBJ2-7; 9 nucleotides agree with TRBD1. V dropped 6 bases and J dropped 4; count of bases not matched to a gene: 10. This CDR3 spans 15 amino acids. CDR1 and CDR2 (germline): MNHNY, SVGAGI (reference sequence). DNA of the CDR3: TGTGCCAGCAGCCCGGGACAGGGTAGCTTGTACGAGCAGTACTTC. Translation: CASSPGQGSLYEQYF.

This CDR3 reads CAISEQSGGTGEQYF. In nucleotides, the CDR3 is TGTGCCATCAGTGAGCAAAGCGGAGGGACGGGAGAGCAGTACTTC. The V and J genes are TRBV10-3 and TRBJ2-7; perhaps TRBD2 as D (6 bases). From germline, CDR1 is ENHRY and CDR2 SYGVKD. V lost 2 bases, J lost 7 bases, and 18 bases lay in between. The CDR3 sequence is 15 residues long.

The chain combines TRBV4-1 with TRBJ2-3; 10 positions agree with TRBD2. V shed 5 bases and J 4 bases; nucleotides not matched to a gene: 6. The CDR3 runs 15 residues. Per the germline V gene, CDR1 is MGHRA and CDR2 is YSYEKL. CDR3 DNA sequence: TGCGCCAGCAGCTTCAGCGGGAGGGGCGCAGATACGCAGTATTTT. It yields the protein CASSFSGRGADTQYF.

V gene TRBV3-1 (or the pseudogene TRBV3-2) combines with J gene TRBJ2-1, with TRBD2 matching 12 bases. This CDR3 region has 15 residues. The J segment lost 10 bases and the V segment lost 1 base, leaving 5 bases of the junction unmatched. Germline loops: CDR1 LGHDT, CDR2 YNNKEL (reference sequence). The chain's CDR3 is CASSQGLLAGGEQFF. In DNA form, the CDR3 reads TGTGCCAGCAGCCAAGGACTCCTAGCGGGAGGGGAGCAGTTCTTC.

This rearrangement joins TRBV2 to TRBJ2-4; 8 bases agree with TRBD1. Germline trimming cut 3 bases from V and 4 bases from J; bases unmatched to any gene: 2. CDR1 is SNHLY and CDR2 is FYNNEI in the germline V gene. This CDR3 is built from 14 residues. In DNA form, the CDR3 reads TGTGCCAGCAGTGACCGGACAGGGAAAAACATTCAGTACTTC. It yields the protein CASSDRTGKNIQYF.

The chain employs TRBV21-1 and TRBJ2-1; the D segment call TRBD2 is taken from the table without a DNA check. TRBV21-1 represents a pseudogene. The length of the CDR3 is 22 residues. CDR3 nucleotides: TGTGCCAGCAGCAAAGGAGGACAGGGGGTTTGTATTAGCGGGAGAAAAGACAATGAGCAGTTCTTC. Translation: CASSKGGQGVCISGRKDNEQFF.

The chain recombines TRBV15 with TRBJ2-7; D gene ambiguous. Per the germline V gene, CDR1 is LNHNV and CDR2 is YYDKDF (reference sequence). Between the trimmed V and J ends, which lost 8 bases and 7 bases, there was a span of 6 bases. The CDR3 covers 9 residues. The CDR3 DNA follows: TGTGCCACCCCCCCGGAGCAGTACTTC. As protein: CATPPEQYF.